This note documents a single TCR beta chain sequence. Its antigen is as yet unknown. From germline, CDR1 is LGHDT and CDR2 YNNKEL (reference sequence). Trimming took 1 base from V and 3 from J; bases not matched to a gene: 5. This CDR3 spans 15 amino acids. The sample comes from a study of blood T cells in healthy people across ages. Study-wide results and caveats: CMV status of donors was not determined, possibly confounding expanded clonotype changes.

It was with a sample-barcoded 5' primer and a J-beta primer mix that a second PCR of roughly 7 to 12 cycles was run. TCRdb fed the 5' RACE reads into MiXCR, producing one record per CDR3 protein. Of approximately 690,000 distinct CDR3 sequences detected, roughly 50% appear once; the ten largest clones hold over 30%. This rearrangement joins TRBV3-1 to TRBJ1-1; TRBD1 aligns across 7 bases. The receptor was derived from a man in his 60s in good health. The material sequenced was blood. DNA of the CDR3: TGTGCCAGCAGCCAAGCTCTTACAGGGGACACTGAAGCTTTCTTT. It codes for CASSQALTGDTEAFF.